A selection of T cell receptor beta chains follows, all from one sample in a study of regulatory T cells in long-lasting Graves disease. One entry per CDR3 protein, called by TCRdb with MiXCR from the multiplex PCR reads. The table has 650,000 to 700,000 distinct CDR3 sequences, approximately 29% seen once. The specimen comprised peripheral blood mononuclear cells (PBMCs), sampled when the disease was refractory, from a patient treated with antithyroid drugs. Receptor source: a female donor with Graves disease. Each CDR3 is given with its conserved first and last residue. The order of the fields is J gene, CDR3 length, V gene, clone size, D gene, CDR3 DNA, CDR3 protein. D genes are given only for firm matches. Size is omitted from some rows. Given values are once, few, many or a class for expanded clones.

>TRBJ1-2|16|TRBV12-3/TRBV12-4|.|.
TGTGCCAGCAGTTTTTTCGAGGGGCGCCAAGGTTATGGCTACACCTTC
CASSFFEGRQGYGYTF
>TRBJ1-1|13|TRBV20-1|few|.
TGCAGTGCTAGGAACACCATGAACACTGAAGCTTTCTTT
CSARNTMNTEAFF
>TRBJ1-4|14|TRBV12-3/TRBV12-4|.|TRBD1
TGTGCCAGCAGTCAGACAGGGCCATTCGAAAAACTGTTTTTT
CASSQTGPFEKLFF
>TRBJ2-4|15|TRBV19|once|TRBD2
TGTGCCAGTAGTGTAGCGGGAGAGGCCAAAAACATTCAGTACTTC
CASSVAGEAKNIQYF
>TRBJ1-5|12|TRBV12-3/TRBV12-4|few|.
TGTGCCAGCAGTTTAGGGGTAGTCGCCCAGCATTTT
CASSLGVVAQHF
>TRBJ1-1|17|TRBV5-1|.|.
TGCGCCAGCAGCTTGGCCGGAGGAACAGCGTCGAACACTGAAGCTTTCTTT
CASSLAGGTASNTEAFF
>TRBJ2-2|18|TRBV7-2|.|TRBD1
TGTGCCAGCAGCTTAGGACCCGGGACAGCTTCGAACACCGGGGAGCTGTTTTTT
CASSLGPGTASNTGELFF
>TRBJ1-5|15|TRBV6-1|.|TRBD1
TGTGCCAGCAGTGAAGATCCAACAGGGGGACAGCCCCAGCATTTT
CASSEDPTGGQPQHF
>TRBJ1-4|14|TRBV3-1|few|TRBD1
TGTGCCAGCAGCCGTACAGGGGTGGATGAAAAACTGTTTTTT
CASSRTGVDEKLFF
>TRBJ1-4|14|TRBV18|few|.
TGTGCCAGCTCACCACCGGGATCCGCTGAAAAACTGTTTTTT
CASSPPGSAEKLFF
>TRBJ1-5|15|TRBV12-3/TRBV12-4|many|.
TGTGCCAGCAGTCATCCGGGGTATAGCAATCAGCCCCAGCATTTT
CASSHPGYSNQPQHF
>TRBJ1-2|13|TRBV9|few|.
TGTGCCAGCACGGGACTACTTGGGTATGGCTACACCTTC
CASTGLLGYGYTF
>TRBJ2-5|17|TRBV20-1|.|TRBD2
TGCAGTGCTAGAGACTCCGGCGGGAGGGCCCTCCGAGAGACCCAGTACTTC
CSARDSGGRALRETQYF
>TRBJ1-4|16|TRBV3-1|.|.
TGTGCCAGCAGCCTTCAGGGCTCACCAACTAATGAAAAACTGTTTTTT
CASSLQGSPTNEKLFF
>TRBJ1-5|12|TRBV15|few|.
TGTGCCACCAGCAGTCAGGGCCTCCCCCAGCATTTT
CATSSQGLPQHF
>TRBJ2-5|14|TRBV11-2|many|TRBD2
TGTGCCAGCAGTGCGGGAGGATGGCAAGAGACCCAGTACTTC
CASSAGGWQETQYF
>TRBJ1-1|15|TRBV27|.|.
TGTGCCAGCAGTTTCCACTCCAGGGGGAACACTGAAGCTTTCTTT
CASSFHSRGNTEAFF
>TRBJ1-1|11|TRBV29-1|few|.
TGCAGCGTCCCATCTGACAGGGAAGCTTTCTTT
CSVPSDREAFF
>TRBJ2-7|14|TRBV11-2|.|.
TGTGCCAGCAGCGTGGAGGGGGTATCCTACGAGCAGTACTTC
CASSVEGVSYEQYF
>TRBJ2-7|14|TRBV5-5|.|TRBD2
TGTGCCAGCAGCTTCGGGGGGACGGGACGGGAGCAGTACTTC
CASSFGGTGREQYF
>TRBJ1-1|17|TRBV11-2|few|.
TGTGCCAGCAGCTTATCCGCCTACGTGGGGGGCTACACTGAAGCTTTCTTT
CASSLSAYVGGYTEAFF
>TRBJ1-2|14|TRBV9|few|.
TGTGCCAGCAGCGTAGGGCCTGATGGCTATGGCTACACCTTC
CASSVGPDGYGYTF
>TRBJ2-7|16|TRBV6-1|.|TRBD2
TGTGCCAGCAGCCTAGGGACTAGCGGGAGAAGCTACGAGCAGTACTTC
CASSLGTSGRSYEQYF
>TRBJ1-4|13|TRBV7-9|few|.
TGTGCCAGCAGCCTAGACATGTCCCGAAAACTGTTTTTT
CASSLDMSRKLFF
>TRBJ2-7|17|TRBV28|.|.
TGTGCCAGCAGTCTAACTAAAATTATGAGACGCGACTACGAGCAGTACTTC
CASSLTKIMRRDYEQYF
>TRBJ1-5|15|TRBV29-1|.|TRBD1
TGCAGCGCAAGTACAGGGGTGGGACGCAATCAGCCCCAGCATTTT
CSASTGVGRNQPQHF
>TRBJ1-1|14|TRBV3-1|.|.
TGTGCCAGCAGCCCCGTCGGAGGGAGGGCGATCGCTTTCTTT
CASSPVGGRAIAFF
>TRBJ2-7|12|TRBV28|many|.
TGTGCCAGCAGACAGGACACTTACGAGCAGTACTTC
CASRQDTYEQYF
>TRBJ1-5|16|TRBV19|.|TRBD1
TGTGCCAGTAGTAACGACAGGGATGATAGCAATCAGCCCCAGCATTTT
CASSNDRDDSNQPQHF
>TRBJ1-6|16|TRBV12-3/TRBV12-4|many|.
TGTGCCAGCAGTTTTTTTCTTCAGGGGAACGATTCACCCCTCCACTTT
CASSFFLQGNDSPLHF
>TRBJ2-5|12|TRBV12-3/TRBV12-4|many|.
TGTGCCAGCACCCAGGGGCGAGAGACCCAGTACTTC
CASTQGRETQYF
>TRBJ2-7|13|TRBV25-1|many|TRBD1
TGTGCCAGCCGGGGACAGGCGGTCTACGAGCAGTACTTC
CASRGQAVYEQYF
>TRBJ1-1|14|TRBV29-1|.|TRBD1
TGCAGCGTGGAAAGACAGGGGTCGGGCACTGAAGCTTTCTTT
CSVERQGSGTEAFF